The clone carrying this TCR beta chain was seen a single time. The antigen remains undetermined. Assay used: immunoSEQ multiplex PCR; TCRdb lists only in-frame clones, some missing. The sample yields tens of thousands of clones, over 75% seen once. Cultured cells yielded isolated CD4+ T cells after nine to ten days. Every participant took two doses of the BNT162b2 or mRNA-1273 vaccine. Vaccine recipients lacked prior SARS-CoV-2 infection and had negative nucleocapsid antibodies. Half-medium replacement with IL-2 medium occurred on days 3 and 7. This entry comes from a study of vaccination effects on CD4 cells after COVID-19. The CDR3 runs 16 residues. Germline-derived CDR1 and CDR2 are SGHVS and FQNEAQ. Trimming removed 5 bases from V and 0 bases from J, with 16 bases in between.

This receptor was identified in a human donor who received a COVID-19 vaccine. The specimen was CD4+ T cells from PBMCs cultured without peptide, collected after COVID-19 vaccination. This sequence joins TRBV7-8 and TRBJ1-1; no clear D. CDR3 bases: TGTGCCAGCAGCCCTTACCGACTGAATCTGAACACTGAAGCTTTCTTT. This translates into CASSPYRLNLNTEAFF.